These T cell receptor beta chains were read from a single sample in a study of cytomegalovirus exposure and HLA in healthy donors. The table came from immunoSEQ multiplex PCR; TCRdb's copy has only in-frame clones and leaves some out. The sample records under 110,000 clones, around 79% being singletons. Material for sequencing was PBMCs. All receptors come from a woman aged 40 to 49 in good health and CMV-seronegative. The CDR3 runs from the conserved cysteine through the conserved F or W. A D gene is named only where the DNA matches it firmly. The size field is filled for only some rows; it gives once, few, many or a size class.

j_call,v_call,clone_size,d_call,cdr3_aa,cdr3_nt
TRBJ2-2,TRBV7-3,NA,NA,CASSFWGQGTGELFF,TGTGCCAGCAGCTTCTGGGGGCAAGGGACCGGGGAGCTGTTTTTT
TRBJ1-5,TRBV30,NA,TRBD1,CAWSVTGASQPQHF,TGTGCCTGGAGTGTTACAGGGGCCAGTCAGCCCCAGCATTTT
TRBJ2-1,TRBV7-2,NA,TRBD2,CASSLSSGGSYNEQFF,TGTGCCAGCAGCCTCTCTAGCGGGGGGTCATACAATGAGCAGTTCTTC
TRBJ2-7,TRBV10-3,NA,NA,CAISTGVRSYEQYF,TGTGCCATCAGTACGGGGGTACGCTCCTACGAGCAGTACTTC
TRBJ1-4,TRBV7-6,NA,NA,CASSLATGYGEKLFF,TGTGCCAGCAGCTTAGCCACAGGCTATGGTGAAAAACTGTTTTTT
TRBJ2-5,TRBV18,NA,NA,CASSPGIQETQYF,TGTGCCAGCTCACCCGGTATCCAAGAGACCCAGTACTTC
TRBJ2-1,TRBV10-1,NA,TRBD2,CASSEGLAGPNEQFF,TGCGCCAGCAGTGAGGGACTAGCGGGGCCCAATGAGCAGTTCTTC
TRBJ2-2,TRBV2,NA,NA,CASSVIVGGPADAGELFF,TGTGCCAGCAGTGTGATTGTCGGAGGCCCAGCGGACGCCGGGGAGCTGTTTTTT
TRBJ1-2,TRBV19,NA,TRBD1,CASSNRGGQGIGGYTF,TGTGCCAGTAGTAACAGAGGAGGACAGGGGATTGGTGGCTACACCTTC
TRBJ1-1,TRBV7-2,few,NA,CASSLASGDGTEAFF,TGTGCCAGCAGCTTAGCATCGGGGGATGGCACTGAAGCTTTCTTT
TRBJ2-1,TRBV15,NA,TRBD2,CATSRDGVAGILEQFF,TGTGCCACCAGCAGAGATGGAGTAGCGGGGATTCTGGAGCAGTTCTTC
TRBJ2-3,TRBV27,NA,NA,CASSPGLADTQYF,TGTGCCAGCAGCCCCGGACTTGCAGATACGCAGTATTTT
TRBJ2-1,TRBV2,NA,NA,CASLAGPSTSYNEQFF,TGTGCCAGCCTGGCAGGGCCCTCTACATCTTACAATGAGCAGTTCTTC
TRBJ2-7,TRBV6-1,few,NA,CASKEWALGYEQYF,TGTGCCAGCAAGGAATGGGCCTTAGGCTACGAGCAGTACTTC
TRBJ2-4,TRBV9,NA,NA,CASSVAPAPGDIQYF,TGTGCCAGCAGCGTAGCACCGGCCCCTGGAGACATTCAGTACTTC
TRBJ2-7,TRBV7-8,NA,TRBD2,CASSFSRGGLFEQYF,TGTGCCAGCAGCTTTTCGCGGGGGGGGCTCTTCGAGCAGTACTTC
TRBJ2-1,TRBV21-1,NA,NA,CASSKYADSYNEQFF,TGTGCCAGCAGCAAATATGCGGACAGTTACAATGAGCAGTTCTTC
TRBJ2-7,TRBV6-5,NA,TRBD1,CASSYSLGTGSHEQYF,TGTGCCAGCAGTTACTCCCTCGGGACAGGGTCCCACGAGCAGTACTTC
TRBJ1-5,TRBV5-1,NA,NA,CASSLAPGPDQPQHF,TGCGCCAGCAGCTTGGCCCCAGGGCCCGATCAGCCCCAGCATTTT
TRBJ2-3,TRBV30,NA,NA,CAYRLGGPSTDTQYF,TGTGCCTACCGGTTGGGGGGGCCCAGCACAGATACGCAGTATTTT
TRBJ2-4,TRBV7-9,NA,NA,CASSLAGGRENIQYF,TGTGCCAGCAGCTTAGCTGGGGGCAGGGAAAACATTCAGTACTTC
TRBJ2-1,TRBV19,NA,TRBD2,CASRNGLVNNEQFF,TGTGCCAGTAGGAATGGACTAGTGAACAATGAGCAGTTCTTC
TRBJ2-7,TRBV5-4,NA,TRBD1,CASSGGTGVGEQYF,TGTGCCAGCAGCGGCGGGACAGGGGTGGGCGAGCAGTACTTC
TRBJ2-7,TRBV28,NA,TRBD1,CASSLKNRGNEQYF,TGTGCCAGCAGTTTAAAGAACAGGGGAAACGAGCAGTACTTC
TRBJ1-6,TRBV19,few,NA,CASSIAGGPSPLHF,TGTGCCAGTAGTATAGCGGGAGGCCCGTCCCCCCTCCACTTT
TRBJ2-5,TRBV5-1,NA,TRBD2,CASSFGGTSGGQETQYF,TGCGCCAGCAGCTTTGGCGGGACTAGCGGGGGGCAAGAGACCCAGTACTTC
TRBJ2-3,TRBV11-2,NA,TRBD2,CASSLWTSGSADTQYF,TGTGCCAGCAGCCTGTGGACTAGCGGGAGTGCAGATACGCAGTATTTT
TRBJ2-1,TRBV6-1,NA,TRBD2,CATLAGRSYNEQFF,TGTGCCACCTTAGCGGGACGCTCCTACAATGAGCAGTTCTTC
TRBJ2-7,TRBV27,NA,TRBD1,CASSPRQGSYEQYF,TGTGCCAGCAGTCCACGACAGGGTTCCTACGAGCAGTACTTC
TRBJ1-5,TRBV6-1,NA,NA,CASSAQIGQPAGGGQPQHF,TGTGCCAGCAGTGCACAAATTGGACAACCGGCGGGAGGGGGTCAGCCCCAGCATTTT
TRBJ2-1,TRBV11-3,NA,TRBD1,CASSHTTGGRNNEQFF,TGTGCCAGCAGCCATACTACAGGGGGAAGAAACAATGAGCAGTTCTTC
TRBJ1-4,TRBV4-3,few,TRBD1,CASSQPRTGDAKLFF,TGCGCCAGCAGCCAACCTAGGACAGGGGACGCAAAACTGTTTTTT
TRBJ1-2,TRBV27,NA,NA,CASSAGGGAQNYGYTF,TGTGCCAGCAGTGCCGGCGGGGGCGCCCAAAACTATGGCTACACCTTC
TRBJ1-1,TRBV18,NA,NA,CASSPQNDGVSEAFF,TGTGCCAGCTCACCCCAAAACGACGGAGTGAGTGAAGCTTTCTTT
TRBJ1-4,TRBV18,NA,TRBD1,CASSPRDRGEKLFF,TGTGCCAGCTCACCCCGGGACAGGGGTGAAAAACTGTTTTTT
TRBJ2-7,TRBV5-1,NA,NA,CASSLQPDTYEQYF,TGCGCCAGCAGCTTGCAGCCGGACACCTACGAGCAGTACTTC
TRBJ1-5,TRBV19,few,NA,CASSRQDGQPQHF,TGTGCCAGTAGTAGACAGGATGGCCAGCCCCAGCATTTT